This T cell receptor beta chain was obtained from a study of T-cell memory formation after mild COVID-19. Study context: Largely, the TCR clusters proved donor specific.

Study findings and constraints: Shrinking CD4+ clones were chiefly CM and EM; CD8+ ones were chiefly EMRA. Whereas later expanders leaned CD4+, clones contracting day 15 to 85 showed a balanced CD4/CD8 makeup.

For this clonotype: Its antigen is not identified.

TCRdb passed the 5' RACE reads through MiXCR, listing each CDR3 protein once. The sample shows around 300,000 distinct CDR3 sequences, approximately 19% of them seen only once. The sequence derives from a man aged 18 to 30 who had mild COVID-19 (a few samples of this study predate the infection). Cell type and time point are not known. Source material: PBMCs or a T cell subset sorted from them (not recorded which).

CDR3 protein: CSASGTVNTEAFF. The CDR3 nucleotides are TGCAGTGCTTCCGGGACGGTGAACACTGAAGCTTTCTTT. V gene TRBV20-1 combines with J gene TRBJ1-1; perhaps TRBD1 as D (5 bases). The CDR3 contains 13 residues. V lost 5 bases and J 0 bases, leaving 10 bases between the germline ends. CDR1 and CDR2 from the germline V gene are DFQATT and SNEGSKA (reference sequence).